The rows below give T cell receptor beta chains drawn from one sample of a study of blood T cells in healthy people across ages. TCRdb re-called the 5' RACE reads with MiXCR, one entry per CDR3 protein. The table lists about 680,000 distinct CDR3 sequences, 49% of them singletons, with 30% to 40% in the top ten. Sequencing was carried out using blood. All receptors derive from an older woman in good health. Both conserved end residues are part of each CDR3. The D gene is left open where the match is weak. Clone size is given for some rows only: seen once, a few or many times, or a class if the clone is expanded.

J gene	clone size	V gene	D gene	CDR3 protein	CDR3 DNA
TRBJ2-1	many	TRBV11-1	TRBD2	CASTSRLAGYYNEQFF	TGTGCCAGCACCTCACGGCTAGCGGGATACTACAATGAGCAGTTCTTC
TRBJ1-1	-	TRBV7-2	-	CASSPRDAGEAFF	TGTGCCAGCAGCCCTCGAGATGCCGGTGAAGCTTTCTTT
TRBJ1-6	-	TRBV6-2/TRBV6-3	TRBD1	CASSRSRDRGIYNSPLHF	TGTGCCAGCAGTCGGAGTCGGGACAGGGGGATCTATAATTCACCCCTCCACTTT
TRBJ2-5	-	TRBV5-1	-	CASSLQPTGKEETQYF	TGCGCCAGCAGCTTGCAACCGACAGGCAAGGAAGAGACCCAGTACTTC
TRBJ2-6	few	TRBV13	-	CASSSLRANVLTF	TGTGCCAGCAGCTCCTTGAGGGCCAACGTCCTGACTTTC
TRBJ2-7	-	TRBV10-3	TRBD1	CATALDRDEQYF	TGTGCCACCGCCCTAGACAGGGACGAGCAGTACTTC
TRBJ2-2	-	TRBV7-2	-	CASSPKGGAELFF	TGTGCCAGCAGCCCGAAAGGAGGTGCGGAGCTGTTTTTT
TRBJ2-5	few	TRBV11-2	-	CASSLNWQETQYF	TGTGCCAGCAGCTTAAACTGGCAAGAGACCCAGTACTTC
TRBJ1-1	-	TRBV4-3	TRBD1	CASSLTGGAGEAFF	TGCGCCAGCAGCCTTACAGGGGGTGCTGGGGAAGCTTTCTTT
TRBJ2-5	-	TRBV10-3	-	CAISESGRDGEQYF	TGTGCCATCAGTGAGTCAGGGCGGGACGGGGAGCAGTACTTC
TRBJ2-3	-	TRBV4-3	TRBD1	CASSPGTGPDTQYF	TGCGCCAGCAGCCCCGGGACAGGGCCAGATACGCAGTATTTT
TRBJ2-7	once	TRBV5-6	-	CASSIGRVRNEQYF	TGTGCCAGCAGCATCGGACGGGTGCGCAACGAGCAGTACTTC
TRBJ2-5	few	TRBV6-1	-	CASSEGWLYQETQYF	TGTGCCAGCAGTGAAGGGTGGCTGTACCAAGAGACCCAGTACTTC
TRBJ2-5	-	TRBV6-6	TRBD2	CASSYLGQGWTSGILEQYF	TGTGCCAGCAGTTACCTTGGACAGGGGTGGACTAGCGGGATCTTGGAGCAGTACTTC
TRBJ2-1	-	TRBV20-1	-	CSVHRGYNEQFF	TGCAGTGTCCATCGGGGGTACAATGAGCAGTTCTTC
TRBJ2-4	-	TRBV3-1	-	CASSPRDAAKNIQYF	TGTGCCAGCAGCCCCCGGGATGCAGCCAAAAACATTCAGTACTTC
TRBJ2-1	-	TRBV7-2	-	CASSPVWNEQFF	TGTGCCAGCAGCCCCGTGTGGAATGAGCAGTTCTTC
TRBJ2-3	-	TRBV6-2/TRBV6-3	TRBD1	CASSAPGQGTDTQYF	TGTGCCAGCAGTGCCCCGGGACAGGGCACAGATACGCAGTATTTT
TRBJ2-7	-	TRBV20-1	-	CSARVPAGEQYF	TGCAGTGCCAGGGTCCCAGCAGGCGAGCAGTACTTC
TRBJ2-4	-	TRBV5-1	-	CASSLRQGGSNIQYF	TGCGCCAGCAGCTTGCGACAAGGAGGTTCAAACATTCAGTACTTC
TRBJ2-1	-	TRBV28	TRBD1	CASSFYRTGAPSSYNEQFF	TGTGCCAGCAGTTTTTATAGGACAGGGGCCCCGAGCTCCTACAATGAGCAGTTCTTC
TRBJ2-7	few	TRBV20-1	TRBD1	CSAQTGGSYEQYF	TGCAGTGCCCAGACAGGGGGCTCCTACGAGCAGTACTTC
TRBJ2-2	-	TRBV7-2	-	CASSLGGSGELFF	TGTGCCAGCAGCTTAGGGGGTTCCGGGGAGCTGTTTTTT
TRBJ2-1	few	TRBV29-1	-	CSVEAGNEQFF	TGCAGCGTTGAAGCGGGTAATGAGCAGTTCTTC
TRBJ2-1	-	TRBV28	TRBD2	CASTRLAGNNEQFF	TGTGCCAGCACCAGACTAGCGGGCAACAATGAGCAGTTCTTC
TRBJ2-5	-	TRBV6-2/TRBV6-3	TRBD1	CASNSYRGPQETQYF	TGTGCCAGCAATTCATACAGGGGGCCCCAAGAGACCCAGTACTTC
TRBJ2-5	-	TRBV5-5	-	CASSLIGTSQETQYF	TGTGCCAGCAGCTTGATTGGAACATCTCAAGAGACCCAGTACTTC
TRBJ1-1	-	TRBV30	TRBD1	CAWRRGTGGTEAFF	TGTGCCTGGAGGCGCGGGACAGGGGGCACTGAAGCTTTCTTT
TRBJ2-1	-	TRBV27	TRBD2	CASSHLAGEGNEQFF	TGTGCCAGCAGTCACCTAGCGGGAGAAGGAAATGAGCAGTTCTTC
TRBJ2-3	once	TRBV30	-	CAWSVMGADTQYF	TGTGCCTGGAGTGTAATGGGGGCAGATACGCAGTATTTT
TRBJ2-7	few	TRBV6-1	TRBD1	CATQGQGTSYEQYF	TGTGCCACCCAGGGACAGGGGACCTCCTACGAGCAGTACTTC
TRBJ2-7	few	TRBV7-8	TRBD1	CASSLARQGASSYEQYF	TGTGCCAGCAGCTTAGCGCGACAGGGGGCGAGCTCCTACGAGCAGTACTTC
TRBJ2-7	-	TRBV7-2	-	CASSFFLTKGGAYEQYF	TGTGCCAGCAGCTTTTTCTTGACAAAAGGAGGGGCTTACGAGCAGTACTTC
TRBJ2-1	few	TRBV20-1	TRBD2	CSAREGLAGPNEQFF	TGCAGTGCTAGAGAGGGACTAGCGGGGCCCAATGAGCAGTTCTTC
TRBJ2-1	-	TRBV11-1	TRBD2	CASNLLAGPSYNEQFF	TGTGCCAGCAACCTACTAGCGGGCCCTTCCTACAATGAGCAGTTCTTC
TRBJ1-1	few	TRBV6-5	TRBD1	CASSPDRGGTEAFF	TGTGCCAGCAGTCCCGACAGGGGAGGGACTGAAGCTTTCTTT
TRBJ2-7	-	TRBV4-3	-	CVSSLYGHQSEQYF	TGCGTCAGCAGTCTCTACGGGCATCAAAGCGAGCAGTACTTC
TRBJ2-7	few	TRBV7-9	-	CASSLGAGINEQYF	TGTGCCAGCAGCTTAGGTGCAGGGATCAACGAGCAGTACTTC
TRBJ2-7	-	TRBV29-1	TRBD1	CSGGQGSSYGQYF	TGCAGCGGGGGACAGGGCAGCTCCTACGGGCAGTACTTC
TRBJ2-1	-	TRBV20-1	-	CSARKYGISTNEQFF	TGCAGTGCTAGGAAGTACGGAATATCTACAAATGAGCAGTTCTTC
TRBJ2-6	few	TRBV29-1	-	CSVDRWSSGANVLTF	TGCAGCGTAGACAGATGGAGCTCTGGGGCCAACGTCCTGACTTTC
TRBJ2-1	-	TRBV29-1	TRBD2	CSVGKGLAGVSSYNEQFF	TGCAGCGTCGGAAAGGGACTAGCGGGTGTAAGCTCCTACAATGAGCAGTTCTTC
TRBJ2-5	-	TRBV18	TRBD2	CASSQRLAGGRETQYF	TGTGCCAGCTCACAACGCCTAGCGGGAGGGCGTGAGACCCAGTACTTC
TRBJ2-1	few	TRBV7-9	-	CASSPRGSSSYNEQFF	TGTGCCAGCAGCCCCCGGGGCAGCAGCTCCTACAATGAGCAGTTCTTC
TRBJ1-2	few	TRBV20-1	-	CSASRGNYGYTF	TGCAGTGCTAGTAGGGGGAACTATGGCTACACCTTC
TRBJ2-7	-	TRBV27	-	CASSPRRDSYNEQYF	TGTGCCAGCAGTCCCCGCAGGGACTCCTACAATGAGCAGTACTTC
TRBJ1-2	-	TRBV29-1	-	CSVEDRGNGYTF	TGCAGCGTTGAAGATCGGGGGAATGGCTACACCTTC
TRBJ2-1	-	TRBV27	-	CASTTGRSSYNEQFF	TGTGCCAGCACCACGGGACGCAGCTCCTACAATGAGCAGTTCTTC
TRBJ1-1	-	TRBV12-3/TRBV12-4	TRBD1	CASSLRTGGGTEAFF	TGTGCCAGCAGTTTGCGGACAGGGGGGGGCACTGAAGCTTTCTTT
TRBJ2-7	few	TRBV12-3/TRBV12-4	-	CASSFLSEQYF	TGTGCCAGCAGTTTTTTGTCCGAGCAGTACTTC